This T cell receptor (beta chain) was sequenced during a study of brain T cells in children with intractable seizures. Overall study findings and caveats: Absence of clones before surgery may stem from lower sequencing depth.

The sequenced cases were selected for having the highest brain T cell transcript signatures. At least one anti-epileptic drug was given before surgery. Trimming shortened V by 3 bases and J by 1 base, and 12 bases separated the two germline ends. The CDR3 has 15 residues. Germline V gives CDR1 LNHDA, CDR2 SQIVND (reference sequence). As for this clone: Its specificity is not known.

Sequencing used immunoSEQ multiplex PCR; TCRdb keeps in-frame clones, though not all of them. Of 35,000 to 50,000 clones in the sample, 80% to 95% were seen once. This receptor was obtained from a girl aged 2 to 10 with tuberous sclerosis and intractable seizures. The sample here was peripheral blood, taken at surgery. The chain recombines TRBV19 with TRBJ1-1; the D is unclear. CDR3 amino acids: CASSILSIENTEAFF. The CDR3, as DNA: TGTGCCAGTAGTATTTTATCGATCGAGAACACTGAAGCTTTCTTT.